This TCR beta chain is from a study of cytomegalovirus exposure and HLA in healthy donors. With respect to this clone: As yet, its antigen is unknown.

The PCR was carried out with 60 Vbeta primers and 13 Jbeta primers. As handled by the study authors: Later, an analysis found 75 million to 100 million unique TCR beta chains, and some 10 million of these were shared. Method: immunoSEQ multiplex PCR; TCRdb's copy keeps in-frame clones and lacks some. For V, J and clone size, that table is used; D and trimming come from the DNA. The sample carries about 170,000 clones, around 83% recorded once. General study points: Per published accounts, TCR beta sequences correctly predicted the HLA-A and HLA-B alleles of most subjects. CMV antigen specificity was confirmed in vitro for three CMV-associated chains.

The V end lost 2 bases, the J end lost 3 bases, and 5 bases lay between the germline ends. Germline CDR1 SGHAT, CDR2 FQDESV (reference sequence). This CDR3 has 12 amino acids. The sequenced sample consisted of PBMCs. V is TRBV11-1 and J is TRBJ2-7; D unresolved. The TCR originated in a man between 18 and 35 years old in good health and CMV-seropositive. CDR3 residues: CASSLYSYEQYF. In DNA form, the CDR3 reads TGTGCCAGCAGCTTATACAGCTACGAGCAGTACTTC.